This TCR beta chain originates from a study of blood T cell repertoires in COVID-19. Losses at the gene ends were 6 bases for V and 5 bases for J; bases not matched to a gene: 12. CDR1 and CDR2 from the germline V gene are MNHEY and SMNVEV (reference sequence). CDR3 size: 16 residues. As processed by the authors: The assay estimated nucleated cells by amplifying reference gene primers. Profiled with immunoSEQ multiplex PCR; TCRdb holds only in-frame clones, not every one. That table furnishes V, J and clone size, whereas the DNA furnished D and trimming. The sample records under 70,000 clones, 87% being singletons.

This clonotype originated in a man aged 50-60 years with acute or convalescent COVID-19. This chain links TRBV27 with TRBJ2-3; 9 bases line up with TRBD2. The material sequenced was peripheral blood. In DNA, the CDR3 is TGTGCCAGCAGGCGACTTCCTAGCGGGATTGAAGATACGCAGTATTTT. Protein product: CASRRLPSGIEDTQYF.